The rows below give T cell receptor beta chains drawn from one sample of a study of T cells in Graves' hyperthyroidism and ophthalmopathy. TCRdb fed the multiplex PCR reads into MiXCR, producing one record per CDR3 protein. In the table there are about 420,000 distinct CDR3 sequences, 15% to 19% of which are singletons. What was sequenced was blood. These TCRs come from a woman under 30 with Graves' hyperthyroidism. The CDR3 runs from the conserved cysteine through the conserved F or W. D genes are given only for firm matches. Clone size is not always given. Where it is, it says once, few, many or a class for expanded clones.

TRBJ2-1 - TRBV27 - CASHILGGSYNEQFF TGTGCCAGTCACATACTAGGAGGTTCCTACAATGAGCAGTTCTTC
TRBJ1-1 - TRBV27 - CASSFNGVVKAFF TGTGCCAGCAGTTTTAACGGAGTAGTGAAAGCTTTCTTT
TRBJ1-2 - TRBV10-3 many CAIMAGQSYGYTF TGTGCCATCATGGCCGGACAGTCCTATGGCTACACCTTC
TRBJ1-2 - TRBV29-1 few CSAPQQGTYGYTF TGCAGCGCACCCCAACAGGGAACCTATGGCTACACCTTC
TRBJ1-1 - TRBV6-1 few CASSEGGGAFF TGTGCCAGCAGTGAAGGGGGGGGAGCTTTCTTT
TRBJ1-5 TRBD1 TRBV20-1 - CSAWTGFNQPQHF TGCAGTGCTTGGACAGGGTTCAATCAGCCCCAGCATTTT
TRBJ2-2 - TRBV7-8 many CASSVVVWRGLGSGELFF TGTGCCAGCAGCGTAGTGGTGTGGAGAGGCCTGGGATCCGGGGAGCTGTTTTTT
TRBJ2-7 - TRBV15 - CATTLTTVGEQYF TGTGCCACCACTCTAACGACGGTCGGCGAGCAGTACTTC
TRBJ2-3 TRBD2 TRBV7-6 many CASSFLGTSGSSNTQYF TGTGCCAGCAGCTTCCTCGGGACTAGCGGTTCATCGAATACGCAGTATTTT
TRBJ1-6 TRBD1 TRBV5-1 - CASSLDGQGTFSYNSPLHF TGCGCCAGCAGCTTGGACGGACAGGGGACCTTCTCCTATAATTCACCCCTCCACTTT
TRBJ2-5 - TRBV4-3 - CASSQDTGFQETQYF TGCGCCAGCAGCCAAGATACAGGGTTCCAAGAGACCCAGTACTTC
TRBJ2-5 - TRBV3-1 many CASSQVPGGGQTQYF TGTGCCAGCAGCCAAGTACCCGGCGGCGGCCAGACCCAGTACTTC
TRBJ1-5 - TRBV12-3/TRBV12-4 many CASSLRCGQQHDQFCNQPQHF TGTGCCAGCAGTTTAAGGTGCGGGCAGCAACACGACCAATTTTGCAATCAGCCCCAGCATTTT
TRBJ1-2 - TRBV7-2 few CASSLEATYGYTF TGTGCCAGCAGCTTAGAAGCTACTTATGGCTACACCTTC
TRBJ1-1 TRBD1 TRBV14 - CASSLPGQRATEAFF TGTGCCAGCAGCCTACCGGGACAGAGAGCAACTGAAGCTTTCTTT
TRBJ2-1 - TRBV19 - CASSIIRVSYNEQFF TGTGCCAGTAGCATTATCAGGGTTTCCTACAATGAGCAGTTCTTC
TRBJ2-1 TRBD2 TRBV28 many CASGLAGENEQFF TGTGCCAGCGGACTAGCGGGAGAAAATGAGCAGTTCTTC
TRBJ2-1 - TRBV7-7 few CASSFRPGDNEQFF TGTGCTAGCAGCTTCCGCCCAGGGGACAATGAGCAGTTCTTC
TRBJ2-7 - TRBV2 many CASRERGFEQYF TGTGCCAGCAGGGAGCGAGGGTTCGAGCAGTACTTC
TRBJ2-1 TRBD2 TRBV7-3 many CASSSGTRVNEQFF TGTGCCAGCAGCTCCGGGACTAGGGTCAATGAGCAGTTCTTC
TRBJ2-1 TRBD2 TRBV4-1 - CASSQVPGLAGVNEQFF TGCGCCAGCAGCCAAGTCCCGGGACTAGCGGGAGTGAATGAGCAGTTCTTC
TRBJ1-2 - TRBV3-1 many CASSQGAARGFGYTF TGTGCCAGCAGCCAAGGGGCAGCTAGGGGCTTTGGCTACACCTTC
TRBJ1-1 - TRBV7-9 - CASSLARQIAEAFF TGTGCCAGCAGCTTAGCACGACAGATAGCTGAAGCTTTCTTT
TRBJ1-1 TRBD1 TRBV6-2/TRBV6-3 many CASSPQDRDGAEAFF TGTGCCAGCAGCCCCCAGGACAGGGACGGGGCTGAAGCTTTCTTT
TRBJ2-1 TRBD2 TRBV20-1 many CSARDLAGGPYNGQFF TGCAGTGCTAGAGACTTAGCGGGGGGGCCCTACAATGGGCAGTTCTTC
TRBJ1-6 - TRBV20-1 many CSARRGADNSPLHF TGCAGTGCTAGACGGGGGGCAGATAATTCACCCCTCCACTTT
TRBJ2-7 TRBD1 TRBV6-6 many CASSYSPWTGRHEQYF TGTGCCAGCAGTTACTCTCCTTGGACAGGCCGTCACGAGCAGTACTTC
TRBJ1-2 - TRBV3-1 many CASSQERPFYGYTF TGTGCCAGCAGCCAAGAACGGCCGTTCTATGGCTACACCTTC
TRBJ2-7 - TRBV4-1 many CASSQVGSSYEQYF TGCGCCAGCAGCCAAGTCGGGAGCTCCTACGAGCAGTACTTC
TRBJ1-5 - TRBV10-3 - CAISESTGGSHQHF TGTGCCATCAGTGAGTCGACTGGGGGAAGTCACCAGCATTTT
TRBJ2-7 TRBD1 TRBV5-1 many CASRPGQGVYEQYF TGCGCCAGCAGGCCCGGACAGGGGGTATACGAGCAGTACTTC
TRBJ1-1 - TRBV5-5 few CASSFRGTNTEAFF TGTGCCAGCAGCTTTCGGGGTACGAACACTGAAGCTTTCTTT
TRBJ1-3 - TRBV10-3 few CAISESLGAGNTIYF TGTGCCATCAGTGAGTCGTTGGGTGCTGGAAACACCATATATTTT
TRBJ2-4 TRBD1 TRBV3-1 many CASRLGQGHIQYF TGTGCCAGCAGGCTGGGACAGGGGCACATTCAGTACTTC
TRBJ1-5 TRBD1 TRBV7-2 few CASSPSPGTAYSNQPQHF TGTGCCAGCAGCCCCTCTCCCGGGACAGCTTATAGCAATCAGCCCCAGCATTTT
TRBJ1-4 - TRBV20-1 many CSAHTKPGLYNEKLFF TGCAGTGCACATACGAAACCGGGCCTCTATAATGAAAAACTGTTTTTT
TRBJ2-1 - TRBV20-1 many CSARDFLAFEQFF TGCAGTGCTAGAGATTTCCTAGCGTTTGAGCAGTTCTTC
TRBJ2-5 - TRBV5-1 - CASSLRPSETQYF TGCGCCAGCAGCTTAAGGCCTAGTGAGACCCAGTACTTC
TRBJ1-6 - TRBV5-1 many CASSFRDYNSPLHF TGCGCCAGCAGTTTCCGGGATTATAATTCACCCCTCCACTTT
TRBJ1-2 - TRBV7-2 many CASSLTDLYYGYTF TGTGCCAGCAGCTTAACCGACTTGTACTATGGCTACACCTTC
TRBJ1-4 - TRBV12-3/TRBV12-4 many CASSLDLGEKLFF TGTGCCAGCAGCCTCGACCTGGGGGAAAAACTGTTTTTT
TRBJ2-7 - TRBV20-1 - CSARSAGTYEQYF TGCAGTGCTAGATCGGCAGGTACCTACGAGCAGTACTTC